The subject of this entry is one T cell receptor beta chain. The length of the CDR3 is 16 residues. Germline lookup yields CDR1 MNHEY and CDR2 SVGAGI. The V and J ends lost 0 bases and 1 base respectively, with 10 bases between them. This record belongs to a study of early T cells in non-severe SARS-CoV-2 infection. TCRdb passed the 5' RACE reads through MiXCR, listing each CDR3 protein once. The sample lists some 82,000 distinct CDR3 sequences; roughly 12% were seen once. This clonotype was obtained from an adult who was a healthcare worker with PCR-confirmed SARS-CoV-2 infection or an uninfected control (not recorded which). V is TRBV6-5 and J is TRBJ2-1; a possible D gene is TRBD2 (6 bases). Sequenced material: whole blood, taken at baseline. The CDR3 region has the DNA TGTGCCAGCAGTTACTCGGGGACTGCTTCCTACAATGAGCAGTTCTTC. Protein product: CASSYSGTASYNEQFF.